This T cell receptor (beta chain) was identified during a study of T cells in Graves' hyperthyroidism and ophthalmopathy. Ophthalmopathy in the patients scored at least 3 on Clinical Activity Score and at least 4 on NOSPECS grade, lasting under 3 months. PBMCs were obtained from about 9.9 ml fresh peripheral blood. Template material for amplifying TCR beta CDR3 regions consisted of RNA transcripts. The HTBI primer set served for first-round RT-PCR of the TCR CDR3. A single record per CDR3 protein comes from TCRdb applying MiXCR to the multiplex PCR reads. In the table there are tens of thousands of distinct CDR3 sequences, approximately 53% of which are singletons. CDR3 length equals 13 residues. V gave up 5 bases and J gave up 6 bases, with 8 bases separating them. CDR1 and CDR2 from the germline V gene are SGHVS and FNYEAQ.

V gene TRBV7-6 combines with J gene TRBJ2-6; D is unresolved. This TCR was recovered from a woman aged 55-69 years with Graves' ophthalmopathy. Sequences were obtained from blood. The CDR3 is CASSPGAANVLTF. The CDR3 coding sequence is TGTGCCAGCAGCCCAGGCGCGGCCAACGTCCTGACTTTC.